The present T cell receptor beta chain was sequenced within a study of T cell responses to AZD1222 COVID-19 vaccine. General study points: Sampled repertoires all dated from after the peak T cell response. Only 5 or 6 people who got AZD1222 tested seropositive at baseline. Two doses of AZD1222 preceded a rise in Spike-specific TCR breadth and depth.

This clone was detected only a few times. What it recognizes is unknown. The CDR3 length is 15 residues. Trimming removed 1 base from V and 3 bases from J, with 13 bases in between. Per germline, CDR1 MGHRA and CDR2 YSYEKL. Assay used: immunoSEQ multiplex PCR; TCRdb lists only in-frame clones, some missing. The sample contains about 120,000 clones, about nine tenths of which appear only once. Sample: peripheral blood, taken on day 0 of AZD1222 vaccination. The clonotype originates from an adult in good health. This chain links TRBV4-1 with TRBJ2-7, with D tentatively TRBD1 (5 bases). CDR3 sequence reads: CASSQASTGYYEQYF. As DNA, the CDR3 is TGCGCCAGCAGCCAAGCTTCAACAGGATACTACGAGCAGTACTTC.